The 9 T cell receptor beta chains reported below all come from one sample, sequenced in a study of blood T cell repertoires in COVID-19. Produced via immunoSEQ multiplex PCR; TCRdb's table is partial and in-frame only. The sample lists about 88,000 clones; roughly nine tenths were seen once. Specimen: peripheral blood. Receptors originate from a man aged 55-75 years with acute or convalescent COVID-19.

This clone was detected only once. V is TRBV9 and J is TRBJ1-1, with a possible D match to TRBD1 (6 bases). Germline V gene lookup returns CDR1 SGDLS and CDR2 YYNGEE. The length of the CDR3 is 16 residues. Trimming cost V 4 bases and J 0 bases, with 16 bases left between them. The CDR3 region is CASSHPDRSMNTEAFF. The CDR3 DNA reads TGTGCCAGCAGCCATCCCGACAGGTCCATGAACACTGAAGCTTTCTTT. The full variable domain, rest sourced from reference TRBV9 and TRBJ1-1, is DSGVTQTPKHLITATGQRVTLRCSPRSGDLSVYWYQQSLDQGLQFLIQYYNGEERAKGNILERFSAQQFPDLHSELNLSSLELGDSALYFCASSHPDRSMNTEAFFGQGTRLTVV.

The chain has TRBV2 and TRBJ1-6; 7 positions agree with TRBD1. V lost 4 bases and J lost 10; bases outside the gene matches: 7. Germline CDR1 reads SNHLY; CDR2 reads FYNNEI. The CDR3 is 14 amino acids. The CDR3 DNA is TGTGCCAGCAGTGTTAGGGGGCGAGAATCACCCCTCCACTTT. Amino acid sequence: CASSVRGRESPLHF. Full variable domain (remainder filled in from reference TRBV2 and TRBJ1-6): EPEVTQTPSHQVTQMGQEVILRCVPISNHLYFYWYRQILGQKVEFLVSFYNNEISEKSEIFDDQFSVERPDGSNFTLKIRSTKLEDSAMYFCASSVRGRESPLHFGNGTRLTVT.

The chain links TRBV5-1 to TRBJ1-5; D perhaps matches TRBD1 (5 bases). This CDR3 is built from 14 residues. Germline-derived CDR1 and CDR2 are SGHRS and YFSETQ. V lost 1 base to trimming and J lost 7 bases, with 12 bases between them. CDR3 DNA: TGCGCCAGCAGCTTGCAACCGGGGGAACAGCCCCAGCATTTT. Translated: CASSLQPGEQPQHF.

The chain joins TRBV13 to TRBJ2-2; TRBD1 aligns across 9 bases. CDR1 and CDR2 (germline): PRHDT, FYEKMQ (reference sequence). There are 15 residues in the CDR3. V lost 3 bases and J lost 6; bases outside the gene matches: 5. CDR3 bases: TGTGCCAGCAGCTTTGGGACAGGGAAGTCCGGGGAGCTGTTTTTT. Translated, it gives CASSFGTGKSGELFF.

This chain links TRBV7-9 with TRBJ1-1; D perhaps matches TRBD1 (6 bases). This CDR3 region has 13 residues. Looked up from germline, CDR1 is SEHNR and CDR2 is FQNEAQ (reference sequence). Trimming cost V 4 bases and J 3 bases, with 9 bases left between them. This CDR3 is CASSWGQHTEAFF. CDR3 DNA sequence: TGTGCCAGCAGCTGGGGACAACACACTGAAGCTTTCTTT. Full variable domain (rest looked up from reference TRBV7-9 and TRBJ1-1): DTGVSQNPRHKITKRGQNVTFRCDPISEHNRLYWYRQTLGQGPEFLTYFQNEAQLEKSRLLSDRFSAERPKGSFSTLEIQRTEQGDSAMYLCASSWGQHTEAFFGQGTRLTVV.

The CDR3 here is CASSIRSGEGYEQYF. The CDR3 nucleotides are TGTGCCAGTAGTATCCGCTCAGGTGAGGGCTACGAGCAGTACTTC. The rearrangement links TRBV19 to TRBJ2-7, with D maybe TRBD2 (5 bases). The germline V gene has CDR1 LNHDA and CDR2 SQIVND (reference sequence). The germline V and J ends were trimmed by 3 bases and 3 bases, with 15 bases remaining between them. The CDR3 length is 15 residues.

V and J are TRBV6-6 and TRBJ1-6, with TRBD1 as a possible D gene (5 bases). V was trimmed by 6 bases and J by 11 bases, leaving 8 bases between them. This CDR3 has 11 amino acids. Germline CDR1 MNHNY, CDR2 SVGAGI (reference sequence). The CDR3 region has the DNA TGTGCCAGCAGCACAGGTCCACCCCTCCACTTT. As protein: CASSTGPPLHF.

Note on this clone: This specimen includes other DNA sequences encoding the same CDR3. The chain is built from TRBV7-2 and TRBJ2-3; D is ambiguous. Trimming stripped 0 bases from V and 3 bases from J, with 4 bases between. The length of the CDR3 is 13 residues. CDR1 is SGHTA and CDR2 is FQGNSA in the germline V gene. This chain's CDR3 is CASSLARTDTQYF. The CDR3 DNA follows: TGTGCCAGCAGCTTAGCTAGAACAGATACGCAGTATTTT.

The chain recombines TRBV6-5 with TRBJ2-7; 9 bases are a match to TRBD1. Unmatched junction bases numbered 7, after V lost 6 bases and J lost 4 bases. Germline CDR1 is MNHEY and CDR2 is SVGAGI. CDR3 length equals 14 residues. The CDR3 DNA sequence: TGTGCCAGCAGAAGGACAGGGGAGGGATACGAGCAGTACTTC. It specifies CASRRTGEGYEQYF.